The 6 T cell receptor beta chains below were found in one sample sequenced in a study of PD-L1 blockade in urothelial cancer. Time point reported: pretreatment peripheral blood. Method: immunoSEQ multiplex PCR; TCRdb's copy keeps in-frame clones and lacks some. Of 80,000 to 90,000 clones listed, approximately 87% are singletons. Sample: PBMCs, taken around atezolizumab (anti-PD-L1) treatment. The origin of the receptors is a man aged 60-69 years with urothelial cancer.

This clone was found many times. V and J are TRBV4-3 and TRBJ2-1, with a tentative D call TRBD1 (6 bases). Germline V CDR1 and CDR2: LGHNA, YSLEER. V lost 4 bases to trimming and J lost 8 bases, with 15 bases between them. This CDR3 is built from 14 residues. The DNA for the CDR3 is TGCGCCAGCAGCCCGCCTTACAGGGCCCATGAGCAGTTCTTC. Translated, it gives CASSPPYRAHEQFF.

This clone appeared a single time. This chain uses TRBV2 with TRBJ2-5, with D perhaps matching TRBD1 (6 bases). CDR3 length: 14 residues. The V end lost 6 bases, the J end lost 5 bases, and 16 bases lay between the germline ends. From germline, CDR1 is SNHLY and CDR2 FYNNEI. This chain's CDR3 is CASRKQGIGETQYF. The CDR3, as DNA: TGTGCCAGCAGAAAACAGGGAATAGGGGAGACCCAGTACTTC.

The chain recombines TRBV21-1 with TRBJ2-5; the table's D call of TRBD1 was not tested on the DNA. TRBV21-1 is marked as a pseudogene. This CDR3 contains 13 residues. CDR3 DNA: TGTGCCAGCAGCGAAACAGTCCAAGAGACCCAGTACTTC. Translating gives CASSETVQETQYF.

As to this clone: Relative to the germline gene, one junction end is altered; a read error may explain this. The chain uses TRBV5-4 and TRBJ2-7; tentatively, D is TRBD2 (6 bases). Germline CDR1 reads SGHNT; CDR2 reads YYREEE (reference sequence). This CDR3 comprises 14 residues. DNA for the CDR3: TGTGCCAACAGCCCCGGGACTTCCATCTACGAGCAGTACTTC. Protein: CANSPGTSIYEQYF.

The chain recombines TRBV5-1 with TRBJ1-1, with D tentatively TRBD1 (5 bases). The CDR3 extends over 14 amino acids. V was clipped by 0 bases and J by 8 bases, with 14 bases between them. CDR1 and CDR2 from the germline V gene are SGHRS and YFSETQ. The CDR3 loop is CASSLGGGVGEAFF. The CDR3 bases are TGCGCCAGCAGCTTGGGGGGAGGGGTAGGGGAAGCTTTCTTT.

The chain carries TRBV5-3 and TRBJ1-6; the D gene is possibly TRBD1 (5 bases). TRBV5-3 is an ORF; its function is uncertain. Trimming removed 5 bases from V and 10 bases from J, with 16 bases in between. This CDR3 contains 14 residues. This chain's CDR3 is CARSLDSGGSPLHF. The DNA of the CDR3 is TGTGCCAGAAGTCTCGACAGCGGAGGGTCACCCCTCCACTTT.